A single sample gave rise to the 21 T cell receptor beta chains below, sequenced in a study of control samples from healthy donors and cancer patients (dated by TCRdb to about 2020). Library generation was performed with the immunoSEQ multiplex PCR assay. TCRdb took over this immuneACCESS table, retaining in-frame rearrangements with V and J assigned. Such tables are incomplete; in checked studies, under half of the missing clones stem from an unresolved V gene, and the remainder is unexplained. The sample yields about 180,000 clones; approximately 92% were counted once. Roughly 2% of the sample lies in the top ten. Sequenced: blood. All receptors come from a woman in her thirties or forties in good health.

The chain joins TRBV12-3 or TRBV12-4 to TRBJ1-2, with a tentative D call TRBD1 (5 bases). The CDR3 length is 13 residues. Trimming took off 6 bases at V and 8 bases at J, with 16 bases between the two ends. CDR3 DNA sequence: TGTGCCAGCAGCCAAGGGGAGAGGTGGGGCTACACCTTC. It encodes CASSQGERWGYTF.

The chain couples TRBV11-2 to TRBJ1-2; perhaps TRBD1 as D (5 bases). Germline lookup yields CDR1 SGHAT and CDR2 FQNNGV. Trimming shortened V by 0 bases and J by 5 bases, and 13 bases separated the two germline ends. The CDR3 spans 15 residues. The CDR3 is CASSLEMGVSYGYTF. In DNA, the CDR3 is TGTGCCAGCAGCTTAGAGATGGGGGTTTCATATGGCTACACCTTC.

The V gene is TRBV13, the J gene TRBJ2-1; either TRBD1 or TRBD2 may fit D (6 bases each). V lost 2 bases and J lost 8, with 7 bases in between. Germline CDR1 is PRHDT and CDR2 is FYEKMQ (reference sequence). The CDR3 is 12 amino acids. CDR3 nucleotides: TGTGCCAGCAGCTTAAGGGGGGATGAGCAGTTCTTC. Translated: CASSLRGDEQFF.

The chain has TRBV20-1 and TRBJ1-2; D unclear. The germline V gene has CDR1 DFQATT and CDR2 SNEGSKA (reference sequence). V shed 3 bases and J shed 1 base, with 15 bases lying between them. The length of the CDR3 is 15 residues. For the CDR3, the DNA is TGCAGTGCTAGTACTGGGTCGGCATTTAACTATGGCTACACCTTC. Translation: CSASTGSAFNYGYTF.

This chain links TRBV19 with TRBJ1-1; unclear D gene. CDR1 and CDR2 from the germline V gene are LNHDA and SQIVND (reference sequence). The V gene lost 6 bases and the J gene lost 0 bases, with 11 bases spanning the gap. The CDR3 is made up of 14 amino acids. In nucleotides, the CDR3 is TGTGCCAGTAGCAAGGGATTAGTGAACACTGAAGCTTTCTTT. Amino acid sequence: CASSKGLVNTEAFF.

V usage is TRBV29-1 and J usage is TRBJ2-3; the D is unclear. In germline, CDR1 is SQVTM, CDR2 ANQGSEA. V was cut by 4 bases and J by 5 bases, with 10 bases left in between. The CDR3 length is 12 residues. The CDR3, as DNA: TGCAGCGTTGGTGTCGGTGGAGATACGCAGTATTTT. It encodes CSVGVGGDTQYF.

This CDR3 reads CASSQPRTGNYNSPLHF. CDR3 bases: TGTGCCAGCAGCCAACCCCGGACAGGGAACTATAATTCACCCCTCCACTTT. The chain combines TRBV14 with TRBJ1-6; 8 bases are shared with TRBD1. This CDR3 contains 17 residues. V dropped 2 bases and J dropped 3; count of bases not matched to a gene: 6. Germline assignment: CDR1 SGHDN and CDR2 FVKESK.

V gene TRBV10-2 combines with J gene TRBJ2-7; 11 bases align to TRBD2. V gave up 10 bases and J gave up 3 bases; unmatched junction bases: 8. In germline, CDR1 is WSHSY, CDR2 SAAADI. The CDR3 is made up of 14 amino acids. The CDR3 DNA is TGCGCCACCCTCCTAACTAGCGGGGGCTACGAGCAGTACTTC. Protein sequence: CATLLTSGGYEQYF.

CDR3 bases: TGCGCCAGCAGCCGGTGGACAGGGGAGTTGAATGAGCAGTTCTTC. Translated, it gives CASSRWTGELNEQFF. This rearrangement joins TRBV4-1 to TRBJ2-1, with 9 bases lining up with TRBD1. This CDR3 has 15 amino acids. Germline V CDR1 and CDR2: MGHRA, YSYEKL. V shed 4 bases, J shed 7 bases, and the junction held 8 bases outside the gene matches.

The chain uses TRBV2 and TRBJ1-1; 9 nucleotides agree with TRBD1. The CDR3 consists of 13 residues. Per the germline V gene, CDR1 is SNHLY and CDR2 is FYNNEI. Unmatched junction bases numbered 4, after V lost 8 bases and J lost 3 bases. The CDR3 is CASCRDRDTEAFF. The CDR3 DNA follows: TGTGCCAGCTGTAGGGACAGGGACACTGAAGCTTTCTTT. Full variable domain (missing parts from reference TRBV2 and TRBJ1-1): EPEVTQTPSHQVTQMGQEVILRCVPISNHLYFYWYRQILGQKVEFLVSFYNNEISEKSEIFDDQFSVERPDGSNFTLKIRSTKLEDSAMYFCASCRDRDTEAFFGQGTRLTVV.

This CDR3 reads CASSQEGRAEQYF. CDR3 bases: TGTGCCAGCAGCCAAGAAGGACGGGCCGAGCAGTACTTC. This chain connects TRBV3-1 (or the pseudogene TRBV3-2) to TRBJ2-7; D remains ambiguous. The CDR3 sequence is 13 residues long. V lost 0 bases and J 6 bases, leaving 9 bases between the germline ends. CDR1 and CDR2 from the germline V gene are LGHDT and YNNKEL (reference sequence).

The V gene is TRBV2, the J gene TRBJ2-3, with D perhaps matching TRBD2 (6 bases). Germline values: CDR1 SNHLY, CDR2 FYNNEI. There are 14 residues in the CDR3. V dropped 7 bases and J dropped 1 base, with 12 bases sitting between them. The CDR3, as DNA: TGTGCCAGCACTTACGGCGGGGGCACAGATACGCAGTATTTT. It translates to CASTYGGGTDTQYF.

The chain is built from TRBV15 and TRBJ1-4, with TRBD1 identical over 7 bases. The V gene's germline CDR1 is LNHNV and CDR2 YYDKDF (reference sequence). The CDR3 extends over 13 amino acids. With V trimmed by 3 bases and J by 12 bases, 7 bases remained unmatched. The CDR3 region is CATSSPPGGELFF. CDR3 in DNA: TGTGCCACCAGCAGTCCCCCAGGGGGAGAACTGTTTTTT.

The genes are TRBV6-5 and TRBJ2-5; no definite D call. V was clipped by 6 bases and J by 0 bases, with 11 bases between them. Germline CDR1 and CDR2: MNHEY and SVGAGI. The CDR3 loop spans 14 amino acids. CDR3 nucleotide sequence: TGTGCCAGCAGCCCCCCGGAGCACCAAGAGACCCAGTACTTC. Its protein is CASSPPEHQETQYF.

The rearrangement links TRBV6-2 or TRBV6-3 to TRBJ1-5; D is unclear. Trimming pared 3 bases from V and 4 bases from J, leaving 10 bases between. This CDR3 has 14 amino acids. Germline lookup yields CDR1 MNHEY and CDR2 SVGEGT. The chain's CDR3 is CASSYMSNNQPQHF. The CDR3, as DNA: TGTGCCAGCAGTTATATGAGTAATAATCAGCCCCAGCATTTT.

This rearrangement joins TRBV15 to TRBJ1-1; TRBD1 matches at 8 bases. This CDR3 has 12 residues. Germline values: CDR1 LNHNV, CDR2 YYDKDF (reference sequence). The J segment lost 7 bases and the V segment lost 7 bases, leaving 5 bases of the junction unmatched. This CDR3 is CATTSRGHEAFF. The DNA for the CDR3 is TGTGCCACCACTTCCAGGGGGCATGAAGCTTTCTTT.

This chain connects TRBV5-4 to TRBJ1-6, with TRBD1 matching 7 bases. Germline V gives CDR1 SGHNT, CDR2 YYREEE (reference sequence). This CDR3 spans 14 amino acids. V gave up 3 bases and J gave up 8 bases; unmatched junction bases: 5. DNA for the CDR3: TGTGCCAGCAGCTACGACAGGGAGGATTCACCCCTCCACTTT. It yields the protein CASSYDREDSPLHF.

The genes are TRBV4-1 and TRBJ1-2; 7 bases map to TRBD1. Unmatched junction bases numbered 2, after V lost 4 bases and J lost 3 bases. The CDR3 runs to 13 residues. Germline V CDR1 and CDR2: MGHRA, YSYEKL. CDR3 sequence reads: CASSLTGDYGYTF. CDR3 bases: TGCGCCAGCAGCCTCACAGGGGACTATGGCTACACCTTC.

The rearrangement uses TRBV27 and TRBJ2-1; D is tentatively TRBD1 or TRBD2 (6 bases each). Germline V CDR1 and CDR2: MNHEY, SMNVEV (reference sequence). The CDR3 is 17 amino acids. Trimming shortened V by 3 bases and J by 5 bases, and 20 bases separated the two germline ends. The chain's CDR3 is CASSLSFLGGWDNEQFF. The CDR3 DNA reads as TGTGCCAGCAGTTTGTCTTTTTTGGGGGGCTGGGACAATGAGCAGTTCTTC.

The chain uses TRBV7-8 and TRBJ2-1; maybe TRBD2 (5 bases). The germline V and J ends were trimmed by 8 bases and 9 bases, with 17 bases remaining between them. The V gene's germline CDR1 is SGHVS and CDR2 FQNEAQ. The CDR3 contains 13 residues. CDR3: CASSPGLAGEQFF. CDR3 DNA: TGTGCCAGCTCCCCCGGGCTAGCCGGTGAGCAGTTCTTC.

This chain links TRBV21-1 with TRBJ1-6; the table names TRBD1, a call not compared with the DNA. TRBV21-1 corresponds to a pseudogene. The CDR3 sequence is 15 residues long. The CDR3 sequence is CASSRLGTGDSPLHF. CDR3 nucleotides: TGTGCCAGCAGCAGGCTCGGGACAGGGGATTCACCCCTCCACTTT.